Shown below are 2 T cell receptor beta chains from a single sample sequenced in a study of blood T cell repertoires in COVID-19 (dated by TCRdb to between 2020 and 2021). Libraries came from the immunoSEQ multiplex PCR assay. Entries here come from immuneACCESS through TCRdb and include only in-frame sequences with V and J called. Some clones fail to appear in such tables; in the studies checked, an unresolved V gene covers under half of the shortfall, and the cause of the remainder is unknown. For this sample the table gives more than 45,000 clones, of which 82% were detected only once. The ten largest clonotypes hold roughly 22% of the sample. The sequenced sample consisted of peripheral blood. These receptors all stem from a woman aged 55-69 years with acute or convalescent COVID-19.

V gene TRBV6-5 combines with J gene TRBJ2-1; 7 nucleotides line up with TRBD1. This CDR3 spans 13 amino acids. J gave up 7 bases and V 6 bases, and 6 bases lay outside the gene matches. Germline V gene data show CDR1 as MNHEY and CDR2 as SVGAGI. Here the CDR3 reads CASRPGQRNEQFF. The CDR3 DNA sequence: TGTGCCAGCAGACCGGGACAGAGGAATGAGCAGTTCTTC.

The V call is TRBV6-5, the J call TRBJ2-7; tentative D call: TRBD1 (6 bases). CDR1 is MNHEY, CDR2 SVGAGI, per germline. CDR3 length: 11 amino acids. V lost 7 bases, J lost 4 bases, and 8 bases lay in between. CDR3 DNA sequence: TGTGCCAGCAAGGGGGTTTACGAGCAGTACTTC. Translated: CASKGVYEQYF.